This T cell receptor beta chain was identified in a study of OX40 agonist ivuxolimab in advanced cancers. Across the whole study: Intravenous ivuxolimab at 0.01 to 10 mg/kg was given to patients every 2 weeks.

At baseline, cycle 4 day 1, and cycle 7 day 1, blood was sampled. The CDR3 totals 16 residues. After removal of 0 bases from V and 1 base from J, the junction contained 3 bases not matched to a gene. Germline lookup yields CDR1 SGHRS and CDR2 YFSETQ. The protocol was immunoSEQ multiplex PCR, while the TCRdb copy is restricted to in-frame clones and leaves out a portion. The sample records roughly 59,000 clones, roughly 87% being singletons. This clonotype was obtained from an adult with an advanced solid tumor such as melanoma, head and neck, liver or kidney cancer. The chain is built from TRBV5-1 and TRBJ2-5; 10 positions agree with TRBD2. The sequencing used CD4+ or CD8+ T cells sorted from blood, collected in a trial of the OX40 agonist ivuxolimab. Written as DNA, the CDR3 is TGCGCCAGCAGCTTGGGGGCTAGCGGGGGCCAAGAGACCCAGTACTTC. Amino acid sequence: CASSLGASGGQETQYF.